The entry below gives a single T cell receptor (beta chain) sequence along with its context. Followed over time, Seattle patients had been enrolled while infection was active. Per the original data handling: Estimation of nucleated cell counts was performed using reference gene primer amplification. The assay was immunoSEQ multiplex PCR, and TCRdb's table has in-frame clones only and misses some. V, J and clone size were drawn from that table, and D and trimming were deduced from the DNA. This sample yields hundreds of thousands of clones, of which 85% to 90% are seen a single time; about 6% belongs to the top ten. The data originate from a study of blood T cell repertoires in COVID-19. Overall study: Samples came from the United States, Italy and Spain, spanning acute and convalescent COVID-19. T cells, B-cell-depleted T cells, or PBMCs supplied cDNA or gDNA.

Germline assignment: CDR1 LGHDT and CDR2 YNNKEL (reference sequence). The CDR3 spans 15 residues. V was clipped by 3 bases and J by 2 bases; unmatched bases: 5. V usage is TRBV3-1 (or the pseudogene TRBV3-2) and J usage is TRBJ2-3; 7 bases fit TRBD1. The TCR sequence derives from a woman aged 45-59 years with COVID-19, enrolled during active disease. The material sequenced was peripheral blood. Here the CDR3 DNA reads TGTGCCAGCAGCCAGAGGGACAGACTCACAGATACGCAGTATTTT. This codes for CASSQRDRLTDTQYF.